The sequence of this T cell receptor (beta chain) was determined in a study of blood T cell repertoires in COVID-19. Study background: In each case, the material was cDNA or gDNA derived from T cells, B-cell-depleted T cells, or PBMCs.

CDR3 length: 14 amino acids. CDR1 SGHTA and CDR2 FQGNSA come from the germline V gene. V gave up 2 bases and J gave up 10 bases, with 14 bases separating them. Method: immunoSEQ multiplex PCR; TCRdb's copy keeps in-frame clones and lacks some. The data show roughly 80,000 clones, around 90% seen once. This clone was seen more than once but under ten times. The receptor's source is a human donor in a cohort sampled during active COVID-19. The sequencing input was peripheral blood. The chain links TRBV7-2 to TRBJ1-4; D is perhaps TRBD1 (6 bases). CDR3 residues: CASSLRGFDGKLFF. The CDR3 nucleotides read TGTGCCAGCAGCTTAAGGGGGTTTGACGGAAAACTGTTTTTT.